These T cell receptor beta chains were read from a single sample in a study of blood T cell repertoires in COVID-19. Some clones are missing from TCRdb's copy, which holds only in-frame ones; the method was immunoSEQ multiplex PCR. The profile covers around 120,000 clones, with less than 85% appearing a single time and 20% to 25% taken by the ten largest. Material: peripheral blood. The receptors were gathered from a man in his 70s with active or convalescent COVID-19. CDR3s include the opening cysteine and the closing phenylalanine or tryptophan. A D gene is named only where the DNA matches it firmly. Clone size, where shown, is once, few, many, or a class for clones that have expanded.

d_call: -; j_call: TRBJ2-2; v_call: TRBV10-1; clone_size: -; cdr3_aa: CASSDGGGELFF; cdr3_nt: TGCGCCAGCAGTGACGGAGGCGGGGAGCTGTTTTTT
d_call: TRBD1; j_call: TRBJ1-1; v_call: TRBV29-1; clone_size: -; cdr3_aa: CSVDRVGNTEAFF; cdr3_nt: TGCAGCGTCGACAGGGTGGGGAACACTGAAGCTTTCTTT
d_call: TRBD1; j_call: TRBJ2-2; v_call: TRBV27; clone_size: -; cdr3_aa: CASRPSTGVWGELFF; cdr3_nt: TGTGCCAGCAGACCCTCGACAGGGGTCTGGGGGGAGCTGTTTTTT
d_call: TRBD1; j_call: TRBJ1-4; v_call: TRBV5-1; clone_size: once; cdr3_aa: CASSSAPGQGNEKLFF; cdr3_nt: TGCGCCAGCAGCTCCGCTCCGGGACAGGGGAATGAAAAACTGTTTTTT
d_call: -; j_call: TRBJ2-1; v_call: TRBV24-1; clone_size: -; cdr3_aa: CATSDLLLSGGTPNEQFF; cdr3_nt: TGTGCCACCAGTGATTTGCTACTAAGCGGAGGCACCCCCAATGAGCAGTTCTTC
d_call: TRBD2; j_call: TRBJ2-1; v_call: TRBV19; clone_size: -; cdr3_aa: CASREGLARNEQFF; cdr3_nt: TGTGCCAGTAGAGAGGGACTAGCGCGGAATGAGCAGTTCTTC
d_call: TRBD1; j_call: TRBJ1-1; v_call: TRBV7-9; clone_size: -; cdr3_aa: CASSLAIFQGTGDAFF; cdr3_nt: TGTGCCAGCAGCTTAGCCATCTTTCAAGGGACAGGGGACGCTTTCTTT
d_call: -; j_call: TRBJ2-5; v_call: TRBV5-1; clone_size: once; cdr3_aa: CASSLVADQETQYF; cdr3_nt: TGCGCCAGCAGCTTGGTGGCAGACCAAGAGACCCAGTACTTC
d_call: TRBD2; j_call: TRBJ2-1; v_call: TRBV19; clone_size: -; cdr3_aa: CASSSGREFHNEQFF; cdr3_nt: TGTGCCAGTAGTAGCGGGAGGGAATTTCACAATGAGCAGTTCTTC
d_call: -; j_call: TRBJ1-1; v_call: TRBV6-5; clone_size: -; cdr3_aa: CASSYQDGGEAFF; cdr3_nt: TGTGCCAGCAGTTACCAAGACGGGGGTGAAGCTTTCTTT
d_call: -; j_call: TRBJ2-3; v_call: TRBV5-1; clone_size: -; cdr3_aa: CASSLSAFEADTQYF; cdr3_nt: TGCGCCAGCAGCTTGTCGGCCTTTGAGGCAGATACGCAGTATTTT
d_call: TRBD1; j_call: TRBJ1-5; v_call: TRBV30; clone_size: -; cdr3_aa: CAWSGGQSQPQHF; cdr3_nt: TGTGCCTGGAGTGGGGGACAGTCGCAGCCCCAGCATTTT
d_call: -; j_call: TRBJ1-2; v_call: TRBV7-2; clone_size: -; cdr3_aa: CASSLALVQGSYGYTF; cdr3_nt: TGTGCCAGCAGCTTAGCGCTGGTCCAGGGAAGTTATGGCTACACCTTC
d_call: -; j_call: TRBJ2-5; v_call: TRBV5-4; clone_size: -; cdr3_aa: CASTGTGVGETQYF; cdr3_nt: TGTGCCAGCACTGGGACTGGGGTCGGGGAGACCCAGTACTTC
d_call: TRBD2; j_call: TRBJ2-5; v_call: TRBV15; clone_size: -; cdr3_aa: CATSRAGTSGQETQYF; cdr3_nt: TGTGCCACCAGCAGGGCCGGGACTAGCGGACAAGAGACCCAGTACTTC
d_call: -; j_call: TRBJ2-5; v_call: TRBV9; clone_size: -; cdr3_aa: CASSVGGGQETQYF; cdr3_nt: TGTGCCAGCAGCGTAGGAGGGGGTCAAGAGACCCAGTACTTC
d_call: -; j_call: TRBJ2-5; v_call: TRBV27; clone_size: -; cdr3_aa: CASSLNAIPETQYF; cdr3_nt: TGTGCCAGCAGTCTCAATGCTATCCCAGAGACCCAGTACTTC
d_call: TRBD1; j_call: TRBJ2-1; v_call: TRBV12-3/TRBV12-4; clone_size: -; cdr3_aa: CASRLTGGEQFF; cdr3_nt: TGTGCCAGCAGGTTGACAGGGGGGGAGCAGTTCTTC
d_call: -; j_call: TRBJ1-1; v_call: TRBV30; clone_size: -; cdr3_aa: CASTEGGLTEAFF; cdr3_nt: TGTGCTTCTACGGAGGGGGGGCTTACTGAAGCTTTCTTT
d_call: TRBD1; j_call: TRBJ1-2; v_call: TRBV3-1/TRBV3-2; clone_size: -; cdr3_aa: CASSARPGQGVNVNYGYTF; cdr3_nt: TGTGCCAGCAGCGCTCGGCCGGGACAGGGGGTGAATGTTAACTATGGCTACACCTTC
d_call: TRBD1; j_call: TRBJ2-3; v_call: TRBV5-1; clone_size: -; cdr3_aa: CASSLVGDSSDTQYF; cdr3_nt: TGCGCCAGCAGCTTGGTTGGGGACAGCTCAGATACGCAGTATTTT
d_call: TRBD1; j_call: TRBJ1-1; v_call: TRBV19; clone_size: few; cdr3_aa: CASSTIGQGDTEAFF; cdr3_nt: TGTGCCAGTAGTACAATCGGACAGGGAGACACTGAAGCTTTCTTT
d_call: TRBD1; j_call: TRBJ2-5; v_call: TRBV5-1; clone_size: -; cdr3_aa: CASSLVGQGQETQYF; cdr3_nt: TGCGCCAGCAGCTTGGTGGGACAGGGCCAAGAGACCCAGTACTTC
d_call: TRBD1; j_call: TRBJ1-4; v_call: TRBV30; clone_size: -; cdr3_aa: CAWSLGQGLFF; cdr3_nt: TGTGCCTGGAGTTTAGGACAGGGACTGTTTTTT
d_call: TRBD2; j_call: TRBJ2-3; v_call: TRBV3-1/TRBV3-2; clone_size: -; cdr3_aa: CASSQWTSGVVYF; cdr3_nt: TGTGCCAGCAGCCAATGGACTAGCGGGGTGGTGTATTTT
d_call: TRBD1; j_call: TRBJ1-4; v_call: TRBV4-1; clone_size: -; cdr3_aa: CASSLGQGREKLFF; cdr3_nt: TGCGCCAGCAGCCTCGGACAGGGAAGGGAAAAACTGTTTTTT
d_call: -; j_call: TRBJ1-2; v_call: TRBV19; clone_size: -; cdr3_aa: CASSARTAPRYTF; cdr3_nt: TGTGCCAGTAGTGCAAGGACAGCCCCCCGCTACACCTTC
d_call: TRBD1; j_call: TRBJ1-1; v_call: TRBV5-1; clone_size: -; cdr3_aa: CASSLMGQGTTEAFF; cdr3_nt: TGCGCCAGCAGCTTGATGGGACAGGGGACAACTGAAGCTTTCTTT
d_call: TRBD2; j_call: TRBJ2-1; v_call: TRBV28; clone_size: -; cdr3_aa: CASSPGGTINEQFF; cdr3_nt: TGTGCCAGCAGTCCCGGGGGGACCATCAATGAGCAGTTCTTC
d_call: -; j_call: TRBJ2-2; v_call: TRBV10-3; clone_size: -; cdr3_aa: CAISEGTVTGELFF; cdr3_nt: TGTGCCATCAGTGAGGGGACTGTAACCGGGGAGCTGTTTTTT
d_call: -; j_call: TRBJ2-1; v_call: TRBV11-2; clone_size: -; cdr3_aa: CASSLTLGLNEQFF; cdr3_nt: TGTGCCAGCAGCTTAACTCTGGGCCTCAATGAGCAGTTCTTC
d_call: TRBD1; j_call: TRBJ2-3; v_call: TRBV5-1; clone_size: -; cdr3_aa: CASSLLGTGGFTDTQYF; cdr3_nt: TGCGCCAGCAGCTTGCTGGGGACAGGGGGCTTCACAGATACGCAGTATTTT
d_call: -; j_call: TRBJ1-2; v_call: TRBV10-1; clone_size: -; cdr3_aa: CASSEGGNYGYTF; cdr3_nt: TGCGCCAGCAGTGAAGGCGGAAACTATGGCTACACCTTC
d_call: -; j_call: TRBJ2-7; v_call: TRBV5-1; clone_size: -; cdr3_aa: CASSLLGGRGEQYF; cdr3_nt: TGCGCCAGCAGCTTGTTGGGGGGACGGGGCGAGCAGTACTTC
d_call: TRBD1; j_call: TRBJ1-5; v_call: TRBV27; clone_size: few; cdr3_aa: CASSPLGVGQGLNQPQHF; cdr3_nt: TGTGCCAGCAGTCCGTTGGGCGTGGGACAGGGCCTCAATCAGCCCCAGCATTTT
d_call: -; j_call: TRBJ1-2; v_call: TRBV3-1/TRBV3-2; clone_size: -; cdr3_aa: CASHDSNYGYTF; cdr3_nt: TGTGCCAGCCACGACAGTAACTATGGCTACACCTTC
d_call: TRBD2; j_call: TRBJ2-1; v_call: TRBV27; clone_size: -; cdr3_aa: CASSPSGRYYNEQFF; cdr3_nt: TGTGCCAGCAGTCCCAGCGGGAGGTACTACAATGAGCAGTTCTTC
d_call: TRBD2; j_call: TRBJ2-5; v_call: TRBV7-2; clone_size: many; cdr3_aa: CASSPPGLANTQYF; cdr3_nt: TGTGCCAGCAGCCCGCCGGGACTAGCCAATACCCAGTACTTC
d_call: TRBD2; j_call: TRBJ2-1; v_call: TRBV19; clone_size: -; cdr3_aa: CASSISGGSYNEQFF; cdr3_nt: TGTGCCAGTAGTATTAGTGGCGGGAGTTACAATGAGCAGTTCTTC
d_call: TRBD2; j_call: TRBJ2-1; v_call: TRBV14; clone_size: -; cdr3_aa: CASRHSGRLGNEQFF; cdr3_nt: TGTGCCAGCAGACATAGCGGGAGGCTTGGTAATGAGCAGTTCTTC
d_call: -; j_call: TRBJ2-3; v_call: TRBV21-1; clone_size: -; cdr3_aa: CASRSGEGPSTDTQYF; cdr3_nt: TGTGCCAGCCGAAGCGGGGAGGGACCTAGCACAGATACGCAGTATTTT
d_call: TRBD1; j_call: TRBJ1-3; v_call: TRBV15; clone_size: few; cdr3_aa: CATSRAGQGGNTIYF; cdr3_nt: TGTGCCACCAGCAGGGCCGGACAGGGGGGAAACACCATATATTTT
d_call: TRBD1; j_call: TRBJ2-7; v_call: TRBV3-1/TRBV3-2; clone_size: -; cdr3_aa: CASSQGTGNEQYF; cdr3_nt: TGTGCCAGCAGCCAAGGGACAGGGAACGAGCAGTACTTC
d_call: -; j_call: TRBJ1-2; v_call: TRBV19; clone_size: -; cdr3_aa: CASIGPGNYGYTF; cdr3_nt: TGTGCCAGTATTGGTCCAGGGAACTATGGCTACACCTTC
d_call: TRBD1; j_call: TRBJ2-7; v_call: TRBV4-2; clone_size: -; cdr3_aa: CASSLEDRGNYEQYF; cdr3_nt: TGTGCCAGCAGCCTTGAGGACAGGGGGAACTACGAGCAGTACTTC
d_call: -; j_call: TRBJ1-5; v_call: TRBV19; clone_size: -; cdr3_aa: CASSHREGPNQPQHF; cdr3_nt: TGTGCCAGTAGCCACCGGGAAGGACCGAATCAGCCCCAGCATTTT
d_call: -; j_call: TRBJ1-5; v_call: TRBV19; clone_size: once; cdr3_aa: CASSQNRDQPQHF; cdr3_nt: TGTGCCAGTAGTCAGAACAGGGATCAGCCCCAGCATTTT
d_call: TRBD1; j_call: TRBJ2-7; v_call: TRBV3-1/TRBV3-2; clone_size: -; cdr3_aa: CASSLAGTAIYEQYF; cdr3_nt: TGTGCCAGCAGCCTAGCCGGGACAGCGATCTACGAGCAGTACTTC
d_call: TRBD1; j_call: TRBJ1-4; v_call: TRBV3-1/TRBV3-2; clone_size: few; cdr3_aa: CASSLPGQGNEKLFF; cdr3_nt: TGTGCCAGCAGTCTGCCGGGACAGGGGAATGAAAAACTGTTTTTT
d_call: -; j_call: TRBJ1-2; v_call: TRBV4-1; clone_size: -; cdr3_aa: CASSQEWDSNYGYTF; cdr3_nt: TGCGCCAGCAGCCAAGAGTGGGACTCTAACTATGGCTACACCTTC